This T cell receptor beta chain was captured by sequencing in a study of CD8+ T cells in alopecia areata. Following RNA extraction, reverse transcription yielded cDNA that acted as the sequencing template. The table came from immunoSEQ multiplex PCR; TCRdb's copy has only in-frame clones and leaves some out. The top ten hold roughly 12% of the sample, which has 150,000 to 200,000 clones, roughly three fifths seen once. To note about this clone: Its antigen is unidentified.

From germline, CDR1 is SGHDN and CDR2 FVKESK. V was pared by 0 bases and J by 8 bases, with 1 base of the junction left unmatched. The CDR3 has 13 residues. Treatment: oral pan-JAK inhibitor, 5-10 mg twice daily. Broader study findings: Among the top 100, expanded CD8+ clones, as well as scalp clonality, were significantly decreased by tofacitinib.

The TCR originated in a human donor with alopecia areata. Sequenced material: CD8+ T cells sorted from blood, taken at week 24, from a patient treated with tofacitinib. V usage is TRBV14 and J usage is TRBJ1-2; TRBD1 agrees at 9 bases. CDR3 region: CASSQDTGGGYTF. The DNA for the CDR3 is TGTGCCAGCAGCCAAGATACAGGGGGCGGCTACACCTTC.